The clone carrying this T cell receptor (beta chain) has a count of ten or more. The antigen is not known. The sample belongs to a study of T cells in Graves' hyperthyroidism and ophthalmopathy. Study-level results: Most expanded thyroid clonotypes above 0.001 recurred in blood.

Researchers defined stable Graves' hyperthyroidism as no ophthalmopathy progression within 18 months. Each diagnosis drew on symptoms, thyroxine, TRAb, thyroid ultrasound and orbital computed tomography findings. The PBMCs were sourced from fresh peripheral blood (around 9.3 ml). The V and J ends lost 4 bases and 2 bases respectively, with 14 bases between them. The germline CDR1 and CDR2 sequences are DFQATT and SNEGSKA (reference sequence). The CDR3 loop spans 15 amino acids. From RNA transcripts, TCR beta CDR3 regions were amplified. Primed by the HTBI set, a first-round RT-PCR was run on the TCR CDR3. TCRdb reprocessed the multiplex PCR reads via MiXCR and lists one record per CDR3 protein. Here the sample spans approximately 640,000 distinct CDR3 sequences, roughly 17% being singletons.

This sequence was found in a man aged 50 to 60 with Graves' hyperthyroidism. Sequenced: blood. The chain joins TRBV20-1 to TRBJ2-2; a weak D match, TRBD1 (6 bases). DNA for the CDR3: TGCAGTGCTAACTTAAGACAGGCTAACACCGGGGAGCTGTTTTTT. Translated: CSANLRQANTGELFF.